This TCR beta chain was obtained from a study of OX40 agonist ivuxolimab in advanced cancers. In the case of this clone: Its matching antigen is unknown. Since no conserved phenylalanine or tryptophan closes the CDR3, a read error is the likely cause. The DNA is left out, because the CDR3 cannot be placed on it with certainty; the CDR3 is given as TCRdb lists it.

TCRdb keeps only in-frame clones here, not all; method: immunoSEQ multiplex PCR. This sample has tens of thousands of clones; 70% to 90% occur once, and the top ten carry 5% to 6%. Study-level results: Specificity for antigen went undetermined in the expanded peripheral T cells.

The CDR3 has 12 residues if both end residues are counted. Per germline, CDR1 MDHEN and CDR2 SYDVKM. This receptor was taken from an adult with an advanced solid tumor such as melanoma, head and neck, liver or kidney cancer. The input for sequencing was CD4+ or CD8+ T cells sorted from blood, taken in a trial of the OX40 agonist ivuxolimab. V is TRBV28 and J is TRBJ1-5. CDR3 region: CASSFFRQPQHS.